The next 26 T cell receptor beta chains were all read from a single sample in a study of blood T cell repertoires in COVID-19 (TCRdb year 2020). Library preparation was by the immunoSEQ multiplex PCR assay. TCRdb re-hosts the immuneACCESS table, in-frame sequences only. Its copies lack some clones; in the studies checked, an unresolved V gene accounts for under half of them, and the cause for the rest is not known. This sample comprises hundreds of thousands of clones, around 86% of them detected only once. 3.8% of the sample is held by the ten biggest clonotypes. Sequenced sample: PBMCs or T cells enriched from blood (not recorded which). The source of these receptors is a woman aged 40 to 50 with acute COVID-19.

The CDR3 region is CATMGGGQETQYF. In DNA form, the CDR3 reads TGTGCCACCATGGGAGGGGGCCAAGAGACCCAGTACTTC. This chain connects TRBV7-9 to TRBJ2-5, with D possibly TRBD2 on 7 matching bases. V gave up 10 bases and J gave up 1 base, with 13 bases separating them. Germline CDR1 and CDR2: SEHNR and FQNEAQ (reference sequence). This CDR3 has 13 residues.

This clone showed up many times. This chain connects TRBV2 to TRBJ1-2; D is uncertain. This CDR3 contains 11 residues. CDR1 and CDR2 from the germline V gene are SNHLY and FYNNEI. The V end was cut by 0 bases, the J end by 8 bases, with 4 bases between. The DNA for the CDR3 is TGTGCCAGCAGTGAAGCGCGAGGCTACACCTTC. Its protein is CASSEARGYTF.

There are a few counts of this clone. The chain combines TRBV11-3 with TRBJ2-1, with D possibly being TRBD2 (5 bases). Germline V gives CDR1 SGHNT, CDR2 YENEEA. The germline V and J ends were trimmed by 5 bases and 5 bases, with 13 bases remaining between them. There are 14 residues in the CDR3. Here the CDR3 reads CASSAGIRDNEQFF. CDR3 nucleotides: TGTGCCAGCAGCGCGGGCATCCGGGACAATGAGCAGTTCTTC.

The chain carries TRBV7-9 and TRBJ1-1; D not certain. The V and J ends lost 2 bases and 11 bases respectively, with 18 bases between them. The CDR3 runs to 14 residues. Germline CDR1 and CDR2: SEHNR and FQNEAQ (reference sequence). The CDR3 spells CASSLPTAGREAFF. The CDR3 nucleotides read TGTGCCAGCAGCTTACCGACCGCGGGGAGAGAGGCTTTCTTT.

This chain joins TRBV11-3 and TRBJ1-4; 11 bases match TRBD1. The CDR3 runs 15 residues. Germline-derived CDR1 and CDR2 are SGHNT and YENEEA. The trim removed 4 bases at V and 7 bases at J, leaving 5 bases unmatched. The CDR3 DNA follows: TGTGCCAGCAGCTCGGGACAGGGGGTAGCTGAAAAACTGTTTTTT. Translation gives CASSSGQGVAEKLFF.

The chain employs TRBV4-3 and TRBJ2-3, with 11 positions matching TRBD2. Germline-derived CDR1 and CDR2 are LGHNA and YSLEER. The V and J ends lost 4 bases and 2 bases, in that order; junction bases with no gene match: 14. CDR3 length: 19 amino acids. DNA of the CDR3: TGCGCCAGCAGCCGGGCGCCCCCTGGGACTAGCGGCCCCACAGATACGCAGTATTTT. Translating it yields CASSRAPPGTSGPTDTQYF.

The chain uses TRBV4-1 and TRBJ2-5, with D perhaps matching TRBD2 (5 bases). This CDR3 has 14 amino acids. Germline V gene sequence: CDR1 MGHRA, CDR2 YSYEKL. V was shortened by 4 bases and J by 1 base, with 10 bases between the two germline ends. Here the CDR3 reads CASSRLAIQETQYF. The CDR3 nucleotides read TGCGCCAGCAGCCGGTTAGCGATCCAAGAGACCCAGTACTTC.

In DNA, the CDR3 is TGTGCCAGTAGTAAAGGACAGATAGCCAAAAACATTCAGTACTTC. Translation: CASSKGQIAKNIQYF. The rearrangement uses TRBV19 and TRBJ2-4; D is perhaps TRBD1 (6 bases). Germline CDR1 reads LNHDA; CDR2 reads SQIVND (reference sequence). V gave up 4 bases and J gave up 0 bases, with 10 bases separating them. The CDR3 runs to 15 residues.

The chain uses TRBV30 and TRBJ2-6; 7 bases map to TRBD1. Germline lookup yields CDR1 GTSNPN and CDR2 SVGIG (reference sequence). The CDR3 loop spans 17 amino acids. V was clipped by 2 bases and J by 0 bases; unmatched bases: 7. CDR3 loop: CAWSRDSLFSGANVLTF. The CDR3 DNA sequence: TGTGCCTGGAGTCGGGACAGTCTTTTCTCTGGGGCCAACGTCCTGACTTTC.

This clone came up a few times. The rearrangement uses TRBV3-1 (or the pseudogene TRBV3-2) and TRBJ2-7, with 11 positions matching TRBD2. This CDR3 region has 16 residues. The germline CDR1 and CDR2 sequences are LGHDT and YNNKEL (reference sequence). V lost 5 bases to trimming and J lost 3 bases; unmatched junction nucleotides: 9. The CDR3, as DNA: TGTGCCAGCAGCTACCAGACTAGCGGGATGCACTACGAGCAGTACTTC. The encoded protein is CASSYQTSGMHYEQYF.

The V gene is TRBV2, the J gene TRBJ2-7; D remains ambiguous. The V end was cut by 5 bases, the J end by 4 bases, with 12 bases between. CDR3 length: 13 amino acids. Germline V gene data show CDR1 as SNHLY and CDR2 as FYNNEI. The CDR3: CASSRVTQYEQYF. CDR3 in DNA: TGTGCCAGCAGTCGCGTCACACAGTACGAGCAGTACTTC. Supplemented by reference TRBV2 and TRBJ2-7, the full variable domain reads EPEVTQTPSHQVTQMGQEVILRCVPISNHLYFYWYRQILGQKVEFLVSFYNNEISEKSEIFDDQFSVERPDGSNFTLKIRSTKLEDSAMYFCASSRVTQYEQYFGPGTRLTVT.

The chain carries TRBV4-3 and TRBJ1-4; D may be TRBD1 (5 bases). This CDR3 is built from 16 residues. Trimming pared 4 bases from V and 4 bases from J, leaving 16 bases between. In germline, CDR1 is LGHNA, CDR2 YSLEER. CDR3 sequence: CASSRSAGEGNEKLFF. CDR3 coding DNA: TGCGCCAGCAGCCGGAGCGCGGGGGAGGGTAATGAAAAACTGTTTTTT.

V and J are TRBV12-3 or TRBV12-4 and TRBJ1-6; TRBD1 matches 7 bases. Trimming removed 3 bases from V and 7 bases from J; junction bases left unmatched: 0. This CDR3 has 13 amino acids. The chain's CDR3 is CASSLGQNSPLHF. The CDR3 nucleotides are TGTGCCAGCAGTTTGGGACAGAATTCACCCCTCCACTTT.

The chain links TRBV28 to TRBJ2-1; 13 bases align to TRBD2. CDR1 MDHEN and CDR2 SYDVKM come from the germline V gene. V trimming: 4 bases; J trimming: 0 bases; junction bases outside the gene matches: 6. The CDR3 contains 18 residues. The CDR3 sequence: CASSSGTSGIYSYNEQFF. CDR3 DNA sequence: TGTGCCAGCAGTTCCGGGACTAGCGGGATCTACTCCTACAATGAGCAGTTCTTC.

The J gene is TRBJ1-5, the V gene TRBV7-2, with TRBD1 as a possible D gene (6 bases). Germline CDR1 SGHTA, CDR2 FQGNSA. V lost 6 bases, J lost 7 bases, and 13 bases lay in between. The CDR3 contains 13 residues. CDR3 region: CASSYRDKQPQHF. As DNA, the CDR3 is TGTGCCAGCAGTTACCGGGACAAACAGCCCCAGCATTTT.

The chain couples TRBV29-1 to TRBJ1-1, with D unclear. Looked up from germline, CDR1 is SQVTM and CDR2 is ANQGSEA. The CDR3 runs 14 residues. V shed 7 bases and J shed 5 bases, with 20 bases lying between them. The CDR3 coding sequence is TGCAGCGCCCTCACCGCAACACTGACAACTGAAGCTTTCTTT. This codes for CSALTATLTTEAFF.

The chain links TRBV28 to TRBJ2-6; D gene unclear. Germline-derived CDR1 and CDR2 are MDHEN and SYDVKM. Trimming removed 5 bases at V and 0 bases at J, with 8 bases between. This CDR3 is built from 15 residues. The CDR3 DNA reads TGTGCCAGCAGTCCACGAGGCTCTGGGGCCAACGTCCTGACTTTC. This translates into CASSPRGSGANVLTF.

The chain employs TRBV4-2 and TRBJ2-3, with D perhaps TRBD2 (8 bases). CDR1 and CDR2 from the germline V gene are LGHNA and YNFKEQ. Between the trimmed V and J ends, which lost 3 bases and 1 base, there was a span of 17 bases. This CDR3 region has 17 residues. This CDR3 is CASSQSGSQGGTDTQYF. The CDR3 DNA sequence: TGTGCCAGCAGCCAGAGCGGGAGCCAGGGGGGCACAGATACGCAGTATTTT.

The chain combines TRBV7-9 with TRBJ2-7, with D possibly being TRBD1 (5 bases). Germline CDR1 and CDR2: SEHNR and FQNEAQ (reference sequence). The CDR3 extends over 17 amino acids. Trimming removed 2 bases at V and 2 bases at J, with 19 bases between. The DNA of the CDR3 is TGTGCCAGCAGCTTAAGTCTAAGGCAGGGCCCTACCTACGAGCAGTACTTC. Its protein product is CASSLSLRQGPTYEQYF.

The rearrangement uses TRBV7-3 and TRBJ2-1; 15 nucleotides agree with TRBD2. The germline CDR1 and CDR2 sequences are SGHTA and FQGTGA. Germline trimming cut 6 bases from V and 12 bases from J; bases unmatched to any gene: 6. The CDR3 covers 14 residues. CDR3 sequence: CASSKGLAGGPQFF. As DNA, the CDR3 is TGTGCCAGCAGTAAGGGACTAGCGGGAGGACCGCAGTTCTTC.

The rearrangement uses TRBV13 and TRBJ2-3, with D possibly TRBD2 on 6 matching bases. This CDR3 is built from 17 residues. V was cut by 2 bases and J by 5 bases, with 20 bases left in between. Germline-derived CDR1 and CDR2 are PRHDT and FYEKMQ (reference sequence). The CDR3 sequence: CASSLSTSQILGDTQYF. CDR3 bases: TGTGCCAGCAGCTTAAGTACTAGCCAAATCCTGGGAGATACGCAGTATTTT.

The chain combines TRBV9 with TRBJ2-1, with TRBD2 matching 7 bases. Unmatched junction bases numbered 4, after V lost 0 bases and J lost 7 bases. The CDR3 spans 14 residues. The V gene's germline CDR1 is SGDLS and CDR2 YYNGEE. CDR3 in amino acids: CASSVGLAENEQFF. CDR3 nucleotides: TGTGCCAGCAGCGTAGGGCTAGCGGAAAATGAGCAGTTCTTC.

The CDR3 sequence is CASSLASGRASEQFF. CDR3 in DNA: TGTGCCAGCAGTTTAGCTAGCGGGAGGGCCTCGGAGCAGTTCTTC. The V call is TRBV28, the J call TRBJ2-1; 12 nucleotides match TRBD2. From germline, CDR1 is MDHEN and CDR2 SYDVKM. The J segment lost 10 bases and the V segment lost 2 bases, leaving 6 bases of the junction unmatched. CDR3 length: 15 amino acids.

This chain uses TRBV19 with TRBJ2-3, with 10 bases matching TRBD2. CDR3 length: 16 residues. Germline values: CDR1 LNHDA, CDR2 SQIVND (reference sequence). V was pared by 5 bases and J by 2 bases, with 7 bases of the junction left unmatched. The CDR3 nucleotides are TGTGCCAGTAGTCGAGGGACTAGCGTTAACACAGATACGCAGTATTTT. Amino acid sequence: CASSRGTSVNTDTQYF.

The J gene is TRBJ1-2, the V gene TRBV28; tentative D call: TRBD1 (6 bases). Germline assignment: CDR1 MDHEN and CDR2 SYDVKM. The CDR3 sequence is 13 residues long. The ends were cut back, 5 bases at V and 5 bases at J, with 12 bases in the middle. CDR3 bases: TGTGCCAGCAGTCTCCGGACAGATTATGGCTACACCTTC. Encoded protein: CASSLRTDYGYTF.

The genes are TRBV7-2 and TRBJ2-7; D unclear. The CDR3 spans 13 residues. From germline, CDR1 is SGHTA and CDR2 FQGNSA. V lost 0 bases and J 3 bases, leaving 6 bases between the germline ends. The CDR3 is CASSLAPRYEQYF. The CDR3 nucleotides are TGTGCCAGCAGCTTAGCCCCTCGCTACGAGCAGTACTTC.